These 6 T cell receptor beta chains originate from one sample sequenced in a study of sequential checkpoint blockade in melanoma. The treatment: randomized to nivolumab then ipilimumab (arm A) or the reverse (arm B). Only in-frame clones appear in the TCRdb table, and some are missing; sequencing was by immunoSEQ multiplex PCR. The table records about 4,600 clones, roughly 50% of them present only once. The sequenced sample was CD8+ T cells sorted from blood (inferred from file names), obtained from a patient given nivolumab and ipilimumab in sequence. The origin of the receptors is a human donor with melanoma.

This clone was recorded once. The V gene is TRBV30, the J gene TRBJ1-2, with D maybe TRBD1 (6 bases). Germline assignment: CDR1 GTSNPN and CDR2 SVGIG (reference sequence). Trimming removed 0 bases from V and 6 bases from J, with 14 bases in between. This CDR3 comprises 14 residues. CDR3 sequence: CAWSVTGIGDGYTF. The CDR3 coding sequence is TGTGCCTGGAGTGTAACAGGGATAGGGGATGGCTACACCTTC. Combining the CDR3 with reference TRBV30 and TRBJ1-2 gives the whole variable domain SQTIHQWPATLVQPVGSPLSLECTVEGTSNPNLYWYRQAAGRGLQLLFYSVGIGQISSEVPQNLSASRPQDRQFILSSKKLLLSDSGFYLCAWSVTGIGDGYTFGSGTRLTVV.

The rearrangement uses TRBV9 and TRBJ2-2; a weak D match, TRBD2 (6 bases). V was pared by 0 bases and J by 6 bases, with 21 bases between. Per germline, CDR1 SGDLS and CDR2 YYNGEE. The length of the CDR3 is 18 residues. The CDR3 DNA reads TGTGCCAGCAGCGTAGGACCTGGGAGCGCGGGATACCCCGGGGAGCTGTTTTTT. Translating gives CASSVGPGSAGYPGELFF.

This clone was recorded only once. The V and J genes are TRBV4-3 and TRBJ2-7, with 8 bases lining up with TRBD2. The CDR3 loop spans 15 amino acids. The germline V gene encodes CDR1 LGHNA and CDR2 YSLEER. The J segment lost 5 bases and the V segment lost 0 bases, leaving 6 bases of the junction unmatched. The CDR3 here is CASSQDTSGRNEQYF. The CDR3 DNA is TGCGCCAGCAGCCAAGATACGAGCGGGAGAAACGAGCAGTACTTC.

The V call is TRBV26, the J call TRBJ2-5; no DNA check was done on the table's D call, TRBD2. TRBV26 is annotated as a pseudogene. The CDR3 length is 12 residues. The CDR3: CASSLGRETQYF. For the CDR3, the DNA is TGTGCCAGCAGTCTAGGCCGGGAGACCCAGTACTTC.

This clone was detected a few times. This chain links TRBV27 with TRBJ1-1, with D possibly being TRBD1 (6 bases). There are 14 residues in the CDR3. Germline CDR1 MNHEY, CDR2 SMNVEV (reference sequence). V lost 3 bases and J lost 4, with 12 bases in between. The CDR3 nucleotides are TGTGCCAGCAGTTTCTGGGGGCAGGGCACTGAAGCTTTCTTT. It translates to CASSFWGQGTEAFF.

This chain links TRBV19 with TRBJ2-7; tentative D call: TRBD1 (6 bases). The germline CDR1 and CDR2 sequences are LNHDA and SQIVND (reference sequence). The CDR3 is 13 residues long. The V end lost 7 bases, the J end lost 6 bases, and 16 bases lay between the germline ends. CDR3 loop: CASNLARGSEQYF. In DNA, the CDR3 is TGTGCCAGTAACCTCGCCAGGGGAAGCGAGCAGTACTTC. Full variable domain (missing parts from reference TRBV19 and TRBJ2-7): DGGITQSPKYLFRKEGQNVTLSCEQNLNHDAMYWYRQDPGQGLRLIYYSQIVNDFQKGDIAEGYSVSREKKESFPLTVTSAQKNPTAFYLCASNLARGSEQYFGPGTRLTVT.